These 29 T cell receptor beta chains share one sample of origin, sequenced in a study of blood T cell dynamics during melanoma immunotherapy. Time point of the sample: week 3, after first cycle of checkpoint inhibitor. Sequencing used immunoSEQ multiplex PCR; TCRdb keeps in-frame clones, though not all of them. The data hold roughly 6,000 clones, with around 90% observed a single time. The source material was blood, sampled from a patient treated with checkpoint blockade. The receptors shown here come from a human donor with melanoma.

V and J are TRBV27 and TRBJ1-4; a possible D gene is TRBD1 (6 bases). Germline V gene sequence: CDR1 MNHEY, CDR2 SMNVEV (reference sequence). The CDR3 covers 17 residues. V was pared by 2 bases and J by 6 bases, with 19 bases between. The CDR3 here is CASSLVPSRGVYEKLFF. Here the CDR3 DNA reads TGTGCCAGCAGTTTAGTTCCCTCCAGGGGAGTCTATGAAAAACTGTTTTTT.

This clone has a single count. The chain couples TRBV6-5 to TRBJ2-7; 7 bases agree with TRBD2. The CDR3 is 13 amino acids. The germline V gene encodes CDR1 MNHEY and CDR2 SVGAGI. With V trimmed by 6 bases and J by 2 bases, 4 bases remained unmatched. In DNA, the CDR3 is TGTGCCAGCAGGTTGCGGGAGACCTACGAGCAGTACTTC. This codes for CASRLRETYEQYF.

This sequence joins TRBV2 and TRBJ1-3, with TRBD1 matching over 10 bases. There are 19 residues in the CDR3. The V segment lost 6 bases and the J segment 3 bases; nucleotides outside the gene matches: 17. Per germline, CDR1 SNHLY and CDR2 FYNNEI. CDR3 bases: TGTGCCAGCAGCGGACCGGGACAGGGGTCAATGGAGATTGGAAACACCATATATTTT. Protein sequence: CASSGPGQGSMEIGNTIYF.

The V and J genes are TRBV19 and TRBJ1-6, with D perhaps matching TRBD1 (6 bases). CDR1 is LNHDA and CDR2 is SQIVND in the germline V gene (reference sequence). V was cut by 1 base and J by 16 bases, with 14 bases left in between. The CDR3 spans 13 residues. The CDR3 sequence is CASSIGANRALHF. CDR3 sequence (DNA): TGTGCCAGTAGTATAGGGGCCAACAGGGCACTCCACTTT.

DNA of the CDR3: TGTGCCAGCGGCCTCCTTGGGGGGGGGCAGTACTTC. Translated: CASGLLGGGQYF. The chain joins TRBV2 to TRBJ2-5, with 7 bases matching TRBD2. CDR3 size: 12 residues. V lost 8 bases and J lost 11; bases outside the gene matches: 11. Germline V CDR1 and CDR2: SNHLY, FYNNEI. The full variable domain, rest sourced from reference TRBV2 and TRBJ2-5, is EPEVTQTPSHQVTQMGQEVILRCVPISNHLYFYWYRQILGQKVEFLVSFYNNEISEKSEIFDDQFSVERPDGSNFTLKIRSTKLEDSAMYFCASGLLGGGQYFGPGTRLLVL.

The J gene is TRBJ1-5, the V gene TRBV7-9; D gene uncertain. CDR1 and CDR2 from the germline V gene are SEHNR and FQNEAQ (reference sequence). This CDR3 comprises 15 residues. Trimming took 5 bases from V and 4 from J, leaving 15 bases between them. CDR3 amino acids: CASSNVEETNQPQHF. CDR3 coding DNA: TGTGCCAGCAGCAACGTAGAGGAGACGAATCAGCCCCAGCATTTT.

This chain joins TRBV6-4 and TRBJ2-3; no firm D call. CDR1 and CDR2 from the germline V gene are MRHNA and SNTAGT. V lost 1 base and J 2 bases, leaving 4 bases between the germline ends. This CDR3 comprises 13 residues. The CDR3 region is CASSDYATDTQYF. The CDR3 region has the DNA TGTGCCAGCAGTGACTATGCCACAGATACGCAGTATTTT.

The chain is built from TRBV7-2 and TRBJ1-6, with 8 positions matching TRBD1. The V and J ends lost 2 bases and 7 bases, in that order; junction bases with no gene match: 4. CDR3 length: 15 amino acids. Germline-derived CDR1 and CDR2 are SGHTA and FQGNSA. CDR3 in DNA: TGTGCCAGCAGCTTATCAGGGGGCTGGAATTCACCCCTCCACTTT. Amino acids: CASSLSGGWNSPLHF.

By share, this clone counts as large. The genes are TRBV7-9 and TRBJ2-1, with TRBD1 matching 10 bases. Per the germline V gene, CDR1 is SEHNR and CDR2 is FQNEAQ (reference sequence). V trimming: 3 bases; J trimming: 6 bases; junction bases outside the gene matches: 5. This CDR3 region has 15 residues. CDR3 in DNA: TGTGCCAGCAGCTTTTCCGGGACAGGGGTCAATGAGCAGTTCTTC. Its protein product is CASSFSGTGVNEQFF.

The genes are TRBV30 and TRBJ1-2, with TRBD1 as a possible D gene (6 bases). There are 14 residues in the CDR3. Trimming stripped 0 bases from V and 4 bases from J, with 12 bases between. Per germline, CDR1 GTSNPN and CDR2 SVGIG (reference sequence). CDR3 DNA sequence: TGTGCCTGGAGTGTAAGACAGGAACTCTATGGCTACACCTTC. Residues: CAWSVRQELYGYTF.

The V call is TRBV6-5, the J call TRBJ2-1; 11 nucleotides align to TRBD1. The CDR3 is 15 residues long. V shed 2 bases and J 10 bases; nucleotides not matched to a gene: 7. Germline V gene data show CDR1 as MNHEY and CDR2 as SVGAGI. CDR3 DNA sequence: TGTGCCAGCAGTTACACTGGACAGGGGGCAAGGGAGCAGTTCTTC. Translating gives CASSYTGQGAREQFF.

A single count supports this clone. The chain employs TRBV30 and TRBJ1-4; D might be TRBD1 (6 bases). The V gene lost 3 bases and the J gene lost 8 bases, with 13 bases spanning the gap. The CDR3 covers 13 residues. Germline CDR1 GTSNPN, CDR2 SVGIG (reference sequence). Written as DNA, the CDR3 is TGTGCCTGGAGGTGGGGGGCGAAGGAAAAACTGTTTTTT. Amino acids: CAWRWGAKEKLFF.

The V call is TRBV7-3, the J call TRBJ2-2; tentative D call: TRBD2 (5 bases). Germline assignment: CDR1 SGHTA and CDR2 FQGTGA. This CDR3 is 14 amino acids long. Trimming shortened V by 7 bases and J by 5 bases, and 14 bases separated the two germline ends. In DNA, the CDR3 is TGTGCCAGCACCGCTACCCGAGGGACCGGGGAGCTGTTTTTT. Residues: CASTATRGTGELFF.

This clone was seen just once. The DNA for the CDR3 is TGCGCCAGCAGCTTGGGTACGGGGGCCCGCCAAGAGACCCAGTACTTC. Encoded protein: CASSLGTGARQETQYF. V is TRBV5-1 and J is TRBJ2-5, with D tentatively TRBD1 or TRBD2 (6 bases each). Germline loops: CDR1 SGHRS, CDR2 YFSETQ. The V end was cut by 0 bases, the J end by 1 base, with 13 bases between. This CDR3 has 16 amino acids. Based on the CDR3 plus reference TRBV5-1 and TRBJ2-5, the full variable domain is KAGVTQTPRYLIKTRGQQVTLSCSPISGHRSVSWYQQTPGQGLQFLFEYFSETQRNKGNFPGRFSGRQFSNSRSEMNVSTLELGDSALYLCASSLGTGARQETQYFGPGTRLLVL.

The CDR3 region has the DNA TGTGCCAGCAGTTCCCAGCGGGGGGGCATAGATACGCAGTATTTT. Its protein product is CASSSQRGGIDTQYF. The V and J genes are TRBV28 and TRBJ2-3; TRBD2 matches 10 bases. The trim removed 4 bases at V and 5 bases at J, leaving 6 bases unmatched. The CDR3 runs to 15 residues. Germline CDR1 and CDR2: MDHEN and SYDVKM.

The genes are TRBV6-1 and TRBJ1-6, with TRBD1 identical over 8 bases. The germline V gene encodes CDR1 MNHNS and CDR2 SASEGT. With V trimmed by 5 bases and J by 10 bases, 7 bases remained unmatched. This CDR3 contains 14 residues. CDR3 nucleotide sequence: TGTGCCAGCAGTCTGGAGCAGGGGGCCTCACCCCTCCACTTT. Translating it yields CASSLEQGASPLHF.

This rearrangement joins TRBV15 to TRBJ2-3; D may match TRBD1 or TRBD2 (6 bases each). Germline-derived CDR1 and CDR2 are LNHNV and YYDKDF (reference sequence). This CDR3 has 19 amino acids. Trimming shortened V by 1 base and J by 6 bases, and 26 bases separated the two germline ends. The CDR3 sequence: CATSRGGLGGSGLSDTQYF. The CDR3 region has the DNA TGTGCCACCAGCAGAGGTGGGCTGGGGGGCAGCGGGCTGTCCGATACGCAGTATTTT. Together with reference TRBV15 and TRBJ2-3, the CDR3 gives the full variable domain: DAMVIQNPRYQVTQFGKPVTLSCSQTLNHNVMYWYQQKSSQAPKLLFHYYDKDFNNEADTPDNFQSRRPNTSFCFLDIRSPGLGDTAMYLCATSRGGLGGSGLSDTQYFGPGTRLTVL.

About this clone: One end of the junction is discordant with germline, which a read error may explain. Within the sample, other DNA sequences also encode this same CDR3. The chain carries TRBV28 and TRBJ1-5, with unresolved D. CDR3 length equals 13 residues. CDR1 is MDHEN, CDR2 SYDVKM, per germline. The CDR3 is CASTPAGYQPQHF. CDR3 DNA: TGTGCCAGCACCCCTGCGGGGTATCAGCCTCAGCATTTT.

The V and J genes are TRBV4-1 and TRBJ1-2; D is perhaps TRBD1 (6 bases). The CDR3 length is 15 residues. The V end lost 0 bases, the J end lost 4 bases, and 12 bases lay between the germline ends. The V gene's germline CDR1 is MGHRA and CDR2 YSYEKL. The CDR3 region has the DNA TGCGCCAGCAGCCAAGAAACAGGGACGATCTATGGCTACACCTTC. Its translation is CASSQETGTIYGYTF.

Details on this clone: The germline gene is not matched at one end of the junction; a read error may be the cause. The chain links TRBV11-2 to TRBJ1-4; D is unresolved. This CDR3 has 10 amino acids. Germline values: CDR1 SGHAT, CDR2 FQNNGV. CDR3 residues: CASSSWAAVF. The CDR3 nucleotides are TGTGCCAGCAGCTCTTGGGCGGCTGTTTTT.

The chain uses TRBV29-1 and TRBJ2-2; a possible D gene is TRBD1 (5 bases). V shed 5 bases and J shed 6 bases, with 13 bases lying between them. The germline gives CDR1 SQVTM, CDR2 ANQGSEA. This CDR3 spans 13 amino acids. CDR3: CSVCREISGELFF. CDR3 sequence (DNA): TGCAGCGTTTGCAGGGAAATATCCGGGGAGCTGTTTTTT.

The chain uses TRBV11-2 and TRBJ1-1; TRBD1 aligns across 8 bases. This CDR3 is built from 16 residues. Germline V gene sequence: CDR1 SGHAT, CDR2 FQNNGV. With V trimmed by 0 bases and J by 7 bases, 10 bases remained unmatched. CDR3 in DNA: TGTGCCAGCAGCTTAGATAAGGACAGGGCGGAGGATGAAGCTTTCTTT. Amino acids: CASSLDKDRAEDEAFF.

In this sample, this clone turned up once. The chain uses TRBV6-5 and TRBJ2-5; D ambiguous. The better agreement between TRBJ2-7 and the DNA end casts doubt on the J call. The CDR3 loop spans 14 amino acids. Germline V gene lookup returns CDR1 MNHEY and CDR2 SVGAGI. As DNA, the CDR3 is TGTGCCAGCAGTTACTCGGGTCCCTCCTACGAGCAGTACTTC. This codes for CASSYSGPSYEQYF.

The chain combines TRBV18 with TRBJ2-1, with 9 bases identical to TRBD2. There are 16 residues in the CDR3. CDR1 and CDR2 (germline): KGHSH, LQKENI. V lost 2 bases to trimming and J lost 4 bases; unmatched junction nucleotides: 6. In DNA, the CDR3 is TGTGCCAGCTCACCAGAGAGCGGGGGGACGTACAATGAGCAGTTCTTC. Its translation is CASSPESGGTYNEQFF.

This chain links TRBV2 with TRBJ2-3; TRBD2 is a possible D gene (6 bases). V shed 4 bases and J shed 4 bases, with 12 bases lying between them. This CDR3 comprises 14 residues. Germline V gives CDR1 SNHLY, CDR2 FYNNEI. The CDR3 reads CASSVTSPPDTQYF. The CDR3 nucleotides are TGTGCCAGCAGTGTTACTAGCCCCCCAGATACGCAGTATTTT.

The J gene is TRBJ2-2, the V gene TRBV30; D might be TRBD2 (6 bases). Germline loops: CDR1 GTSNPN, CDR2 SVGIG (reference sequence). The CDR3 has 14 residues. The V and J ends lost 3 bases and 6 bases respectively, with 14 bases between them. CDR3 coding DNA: TGTGCCTGGAGAGACGACGGGAGAGCCGGGGAGCTGTTTTTT. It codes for CAWRDDGRAGELFF.

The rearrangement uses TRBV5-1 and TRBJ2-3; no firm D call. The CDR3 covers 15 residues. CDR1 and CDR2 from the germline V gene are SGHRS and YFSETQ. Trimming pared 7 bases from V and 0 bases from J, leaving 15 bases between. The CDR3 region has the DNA TGCGCCAGCCGCTCGGGTCCGCTTAGCACAGATACGCAGTATTTT. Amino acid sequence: CASRSGPLSTDTQYF.

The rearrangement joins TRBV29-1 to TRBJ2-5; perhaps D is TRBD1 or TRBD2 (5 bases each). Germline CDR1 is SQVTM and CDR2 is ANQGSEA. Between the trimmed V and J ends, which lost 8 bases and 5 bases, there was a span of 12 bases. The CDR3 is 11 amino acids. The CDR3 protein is CSPWGWETQYF. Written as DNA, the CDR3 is TGCAGCCCTTGGGGGTGGGAGACCCAGTACTTC.

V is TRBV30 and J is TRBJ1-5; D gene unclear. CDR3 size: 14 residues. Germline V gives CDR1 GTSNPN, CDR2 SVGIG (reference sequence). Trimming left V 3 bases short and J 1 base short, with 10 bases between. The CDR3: CAWSPGRSNQPQHF. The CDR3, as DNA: TGTGCCTGGAGCCCCGGGAGGAGCAATCAGCCCCAGCATTTT. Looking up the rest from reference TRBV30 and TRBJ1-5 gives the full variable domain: SQTIHQWPATLVQPVGSPLSLECTVEGTSNPNLYWYRQAAGRGLQLLFYSVGIGQISSEVPQNLSASRPQDRQFILSSKKLLLSDSGFYLCAWSPGRSNQPQHFGDGTRLSIL.